One sample yielded the 30 T cell receptor beta chains listed below, sequenced in a study of regulatory T cells in long-lasting Graves disease. Time point described: persistent/refractory GD, antithyroid drugs over 5 years with positive TRAb. From RNA extracted from PBMCs, the TCR library was made. TCR beta libraries were built with iRepertoire HTBI primers and Arm-PCR of CDR3 regions. Using its own MiXCR run on the multiplex PCR reads, TCRdb lists one record per CDR3 protein. Of 450,000 or so distinct CDR3 sequences in the sample, around 20% were seen once. The specimen was peripheral blood mononuclear cells (PBMCs), collected when the disease was refractory, from a patient treated with antithyroid drugs. The receptors shown here come from a female donor with Graves disease.

The chain employs TRBV27 and TRBJ2-7, with 9 positions matching TRBD2. The germline V gene has CDR1 MNHEY and CDR2 SMNVEV (reference sequence). The CDR3 is 14 amino acids. Trimming took 3 bases from V and 5 from J; bases not matched to a gene: 5. CDR3 nucleotides: TGTGCCAGCAGTTTCCTAGCGGGGATGAACGAGCAGTACTTC. As protein: CASSFLAGMNEQYF.

This clonotype was recorded many times. This chain connects TRBV9 to TRBJ2-7; weak D call: TRBD2 (6 bases). CDR1 SGDLS and CDR2 YYNGEE come from the germline V gene. The CDR3 runs 13 residues. Trimming stripped 4 bases from V and 5 bases from J, with 13 bases between. CDR3 DNA: TGTGCCAGCAGCCTCCTTAGCGGCCACGAGCAGTACTTC. This translates into CASSLLSGHEQYF.

J is TRBJ1-2 and V is TRBV4-2, with no clear D. V was pared by 0 bases and J by 1 base, with 15 bases between. Germline assignment: CDR1 LGHNA and CDR2 YNFKEQ. This CDR3 spans 17 amino acids. In DNA, the CDR3 is TGTGCCAGCAGCCAAGAAATAAGGCACAACCTTAACTATGGCTACACCTTC. This gives the protein CASSQEIRHNLNYGYTF.

The sample holds a few counts of this clonotype. CDR3 amino acids: CASSFGGWNTEAFF. The DNA for the CDR3 is TGCGCCAGCAGCTTTGGGGGGTGGAACACTGAAGCTTTCTTT. The V call is TRBV5-1, the J call TRBJ1-1, with D perhaps TRBD1 (5 bases). From germline, CDR1 is SGHRS and CDR2 YFSETQ. Trimming left V 2 bases short and J 1 base short, with 9 bases between. The CDR3 runs to 14 residues.

This sequence joins TRBV6-4 and TRBJ2-2; D possibly corresponds to TRBD2 (5 bases). The CDR3 sequence is 16 residues long. V was pared by 0 bases and J by 3 bases, with 11 bases between. CDR1 and CDR2 from the germline V gene are MRHNA and SNTAGT. The chain's CDR3 is CASSDSARVHTGELFF. The CDR3 DNA reads as TGTGCCAGCAGTGACTCGGCGCGGGTCCACACCGGGGAGCTGTTTTTT.

Many counts were recorded for this clonotype. The chain recombines TRBV29-1 with TRBJ2-5; D is perhaps TRBD2 (5 bases). V lost 3 bases, J lost 2 bases, and 10 bases lay in between. The CDR3 length is 13 residues. In germline, CDR1 is SQVTM, CDR2 ANQGSEA. CDR3: CSVERSGQETQYF. Here the CDR3 DNA reads TGCAGCGTTGAGAGATCGGGGCAAGAGACCCAGTACTTC.

This clonotype occurred a few times. The CDR3 region is CASSLGTGVNSYEQYF. CDR3 nucleotides: TGTGCCAGCAGCTTGGGTACGGGAGTTAACTCCTACGAGCAGTACTTC. J is TRBJ2-7 and V is TRBV5-8, with TRBD2 as a possible D gene (6 bases). The germline V gene has CDR1 SGHTS and CDR2 YDEGEE. CDR3 length: 16 residues. V was clipped by 0 bases and J by 0 bases, with 13 bases between them.

The chain employs TRBV7-2 and TRBJ2-2; D is unresolved. V dropped 1 base and J dropped 6 bases, with 9 bases sitting between them. The CDR3 runs to 14 residues. Germline V gives CDR1 SGHTA, CDR2 FQGNSA. The CDR3 DNA sequence: TGTGCCAGCAGCTTAGGGTCAGACGCCGGGGAGCTGTTTTTT. The encoded protein is CASSLGSDAGELFF.

This clonotype was recorded at least ten times. V and J are TRBV27 and TRBJ1-4, with a tentative D call TRBD1 (6 bases). The V end lost 4 bases, the J end lost 7 bases, and 16 bases lay between the germline ends. The CDR3 extends over 15 amino acids. Germline V CDR1 and CDR2: MNHEY, SMNVEV (reference sequence). The CDR3, as DNA: TGTGCCAGCAGTTCTGGAGGCGGGACAAGTGAAAAACTGTTTTTT. This encodes CASSSGGGTSEKLFF.

Many counts were recorded for this clonotype. This chain connects TRBV28 to TRBJ1-1; D not resolved. Per germline, CDR1 MDHEN and CDR2 SYDVKM. V was shortened by 1 base and J by 0 bases, with 9 bases between the two germline ends. This CDR3 spans 15 amino acids. DNA of the CDR3: TGTGCCAGCAGTTTATTAGGATCAATGAACACTGAAGCTTTCTTT. Its protein is CASSLLGSMNTEAFF.

This clonotype was counted ten times or more. The V gene is TRBV12-3 or TRBV12-4, the J gene TRBJ2-7; 7 positions agree with TRBD2. The V segment lost 1 base and the J segment 5 bases; nucleotides outside the gene matches: 11. This CDR3 region has 16 residues. In DNA, the CDR3 is TGTGCCAGCAGTTTAGTCTCTGGCGGGAGAAGAAACGAGCAGTACTTC. Its translation is CASSLVSGGRRNEQYF.

This clonotype was counted ten times or more. This sequence joins TRBV3-1 and TRBJ2-2, with unresolved D. V was trimmed by 0 bases and J by 6 bases, leaving 5 bases between them. CDR1 and CDR2 from the germline V gene are LGHDT and YNNKEL (reference sequence). There are 13 residues in the CDR3. The CDR3 region has the DNA TGTGCCAGCAGCCAAGAGTCCGCCGGGGAGCTGTTTTTT. This translates into CASSQESAGELFF.

This clonotype has only a few counts. The genes are TRBV6-2 or TRBV6-3 and TRBJ1-5; 8 bases fit TRBD1. The CDR3 is 14 amino acids. Germline V gene sequence: CDR1 MNHEY, CDR2 SVGEGT. J was trimmed by 4 bases and V by 6 bases; bases with no gene match: 5. In DNA form, the CDR3 reads TGTGCCAGCAGAGCCCGGACAGGGAATCAGCCCCAGCATTTT. Protein: CASRARTGNQPQHF.

In its sample, this clonotype was seen many times. V usage is TRBV28 and J usage is TRBJ1-4; 9 positions agree with TRBD1. V trimming: 5 bases; J trimming: 9 bases; junction bases outside the gene matches: 13. Germline CDR1 reads MDHEN; CDR2 reads SYDVKM. CDR3 size: 16 residues. The DNA of the CDR3 is TGTGCCAGCAGTCCCCACCAGGGACAGGGTCTTCAAAAACTGTTTTTT. Translating it yields CASSPHQGQGLQKLFF.

This clonotype has a handful of counts. The gene calls are TRBV20-1 and TRBJ2-7; no clear D. V shed 1 base and J shed 3 bases, with 13 bases lying between them. The CDR3 totals 14 residues. The germline CDR1 and CDR2 sequences are DFQATT and SNEGSKA (reference sequence). Here the CDR3 reads CSARGTENSYEQYF. The CDR3 DNA reads TGCAGTGCTAGAGGGACCGAGAATAGCTACGAGCAGTACTTC.

This clonotype showed up just a few times. The J gene is TRBJ1-1, the V gene TRBV30; D gene ambiguous. The length of the CDR3 is 15 residues. Germline V gene data show CDR1 as GTSNPN and CDR2 as SVGIG (reference sequence). Trimming removed 3 bases from V and 0 bases from J, with 14 bases in between. The CDR3 DNA is TGTGCCTGGAGACCAAAAAGGCACATGAACACTGAAGCTTTCTTT. It is translated as CAWRPKRHMNTEAFF. Full variable domain (rest looked up from reference TRBV30 and TRBJ1-1): SQTIHQWPATLVQPVGSPLSLECTVEGTSNPNLYWYRQAAGRGLQLLFYSVGIGQISSEVPQNLSASRPQDRQFILSSKKLLLSDSGFYLCAWRPKRHMNTEAFFGQGTRLTVV.

This clonotype was detected a few times. The V and J genes are TRBV7-9 and TRBJ2-1; 8 positions agree with TRBD1. Trimming took 6 bases from V and 6 from J; bases not matched to a gene: 7. CDR1 is SEHNR and CDR2 is FQNEAQ in the germline V gene (reference sequence). CDR3 length equals 14 residues. The CDR3 region has the DNA TGTGCCAGCAGGCCGGGACAGGCCCCCAATGAGCAGTTCTTC. This encodes CASRPGQAPNEQFF.

In its sample, this clonotype was seen many times. This sequence joins TRBV12-3 or TRBV12-4 and TRBJ2-7; D unclear. This CDR3 is 13 amino acids long. With 2 bases removed from V and 5 bases from J, the gap between germline ends came to 10 bases. The CDR3 DNA follows: TGTGCCAGCAGTTTATTGGTTACAGACGAGCAGTACTTC. It is translated as CASSLLVTDEQYF.

Ten or more counts support this clonotype. The chain uses TRBV28 and TRBJ2-6, with 8 bases fitting TRBD1. CDR1 is MDHEN and CDR2 is SYDVKM in the germline V gene. The CDR3 is made up of 16 amino acids. Trimming at V came to 6 bases and at J to 5 bases, leaving 9 bases not matched to a gene. The CDR3 nucleotides read TGTGCCAGCAGCGGAATGACAGGGGCAAGGGCCAACGTCCTGACTTTC. Amino acids: CASSGMTGARANVLTF.

Ten or more counts support this clonotype. The chain carries TRBV18 and TRBJ2-7, with TRBD2 as a possible D gene (6 bases). The CDR3 is 13 residues long. V shed 3 bases and J shed 4 bases, with 10 bases lying between them. Germline V gives CDR1 KGHSH, CDR2 LQKENI. The chain's CDR3 is CASSPSGEYEQYF. The DNA for the CDR3 is TGTGCCAGCTCACCTTCGGGAGAGTACGAGCAGTACTTC.

This clonotype came up many times. The rearrangement joins TRBV10-3 to TRBJ1-2; D not resolved. CDR3 length: 13 amino acids. In germline, CDR1 is ENHRY, CDR2 SYGVKD. Trimming stripped 2 bases from V and 4 bases from J, with 8 bases between. The CDR3 sequence: CAISETWGYGYTF. The CDR3 region has the DNA TGTGCCATCAGTGAGACCTGGGGCTATGGCTACACCTTC.

This clonotype was observed at least ten times. The chain combines TRBV5-1 with TRBJ1-2; D gene uncertain. Germline V gene lookup returns CDR1 SGHRS and CDR2 YFSETQ. This CDR3 is built from 17 residues. V dropped 1 base and J dropped 5 bases, with 21 bases sitting between them. CDR3 residues: CASSLPQKSGSEYGYTF. The CDR3 coding sequence is TGCGCCAGCAGCTTGCCGCAAAAATCCGGATCCGAATATGGCTACACCTTC.

The genes are TRBV6-2 or TRBV6-3 and TRBJ2-7; no clear D. The germline V gene encodes CDR1 MNHEY and CDR2 SVGEGT. V lost 2 bases and J lost 2, with 7 bases in between. There are 13 residues in the CDR3. The CDR3 region is CASSYGKAYEQYF. DNA for the CDR3: TGTGCCAGCAGTTACGGGAAAGCCTACGAGCAGTACTTC.

The chain uses TRBV20-1 and TRBJ2-4; D may be TRBD1 (6 bases). Between the trimmed V and J ends, which lost 3 bases and 7 bases, there was a span of 13 bases. The CDR3 consists of 13 residues. Germline CDR1 DFQATT, CDR2 SNEGSKA (reference sequence). The CDR3 coding sequence is TGCAGTGCTAGGGTGACAGGACCGAACATTCAGTACTTC. Its translation: CSARVTGPNIQYF.

This clonotype has more than one count but fewer than ten. The chain couples TRBV6-5 to TRBJ2-2; D is uncertain. Per germline, CDR1 MNHEY and CDR2 SVGAGI. V was trimmed by 0 bases and J by 4 bases, leaving 12 bases between them. This CDR3 region has 16 residues. The CDR3 nucleotides are TGTGCCAGCAGTTACTCGGGGATTACGGGCACCGGGGAGCTGTTTTTT. It codes for CASSYSGITGTGELFF.

This clonotype was seen repeatedly, ten times or more. V usage is TRBV28 and J usage is TRBJ2-7, with TRBD2 matching 13 bases. This CDR3 has 15 residues. V was pared by 7 bases and J by 5 bases, with 8 bases of the junction left unmatched. Germline CDR1 is MDHEN and CDR2 is SYDVKM. The CDR3 loop reads CASTLGGLAGNEQYF. The CDR3 DNA reads TGTGCCAGCACTCTGGGGGGACTAGCGGGAAACGAGCAGTACTTC.

This clonotype was seen a few times. The chain carries TRBV19 and TRBJ2-2, with TRBD2 matching 8 bases. Germline CDR1 LNHDA, CDR2 SQIVND (reference sequence). Trimming at V came to 10 bases and at J to 3 bases, leaving 7 bases not matched to a gene. This CDR3 contains 14 residues. The CDR3, as DNA: TGTGCCATACGTAGCGGGAAGTACACCGGGGAGCTGTTTTTT. As protein: CAIRSGKYTGELFF.

In its sample, this clonotype was seen many times. V gene TRBV12-3 or TRBV12-4 combines with J gene TRBJ2-7; D perhaps matches TRBD2 (6 bases). The CDR3 is 13 residues long. V lost 1 base and J 10 bases, leaving 14 bases between the germline ends. CDR3 in amino acids: CASSLGMGGQQYF. The CDR3 nucleotides read TGTGCCAGCAGTTTAGGAATGGGAGGACAACAGTACTTC.

This clonotype appeared many times. V gene TRBV6-1 combines with J gene TRBJ1-6; D is possibly TRBD1 (5 bases). The CDR3 is 15 amino acids. In germline, CDR1 is MNHNS, CDR2 SASEGT. Trimming removed 5 bases from V and 7 bases from J, with 15 bases in between. CDR3 nucleotides: TGTGCCAGCAGTACTGGGACGGGCTTCAATTCACCCCTCCACTTT. This encodes CASSTGTGFNSPLHF.

The sample holds many counts of this clonotype. The genes are TRBV28 and TRBJ2-5; 8 bases are shared with TRBD1. There are 20 residues in the CDR3. After removal of 6 bases from V and 2 bases from J, the junction contained 23 bases not matched to a gene. Germline V CDR1 and CDR2: MDHEN, SYDVKM. Written as DNA, the CDR3 is TGTGCCAGCAGCACCGGAGTTGGGACAGGAATCTACACCCTGCAAGAGACCCAGTACTTC. Translation: CASSTGVGTGIYTLQETQYF.